Following are 13 T cell receptor beta chains from one sample sequenced in a study of Ad26.COV2.S vaccination and SARS-CoV-2 variants. TCRdb's copy holds only in-frame clones and misses some; the assay was immunoSEQ multiplex PCR. This table holds around 450,000 clones, less than 95% found once. The treatment was: over 15 received Ad26.COV2.S at low or high dose, single or two shots; 5 received placebo; per-sample allocation not given. Sample collection was performed on day 63 after the first vaccine or placebo injection. The sample here was peripheral blood, taken in a trial of Ad26.COV2.S vaccine versus placebo. The receptors come from a person between 18 and 59 years old who received the Ad26.COV2.S COVID-19 vaccine or a placebo.

V is TRBV18 and J is TRBJ2-2; 8 bases map to TRBD1. This CDR3 has 15 amino acids. After removal of 5 bases from V and 4 bases from J, the junction contained 6 bases not matched to a gene. Germline loops: CDR1 KGHSH, CDR2 LQKENI. CDR3 DNA: TGTGCCAGCTCAAAGCAGGGGGCCGGCACCGGGGAGCTGTTTTTT. It translates to CASSKQGAGTGELFF.

The rearrangement uses TRBV28 and TRBJ1-4, with D unresolved. V was clipped by 3 bases and J by 3 bases, with 8 bases between them. The CDR3 is 14 amino acids. Germline V gene sequence: CDR1 MDHEN, CDR2 SYDVKM. This chain's CDR3 is CASSFQIPNEKLFF. CDR3 DNA: TGTGCCAGCAGTTTCCAGATTCCTAATGAAAAACTGTTTTTT.

On this clone itself: Other DNA sequences in the sample encode the same CDR3. This chain's CDR3 is CASSDADTQYF. The DNA for the CDR3 is TGTGCCAGCAGTGATGCAGATACGCAGTATTTT. This chain uses TRBV2 with TRBJ2-3; D remains ambiguous. V lost 3 bases to trimming and J lost 4 bases, with 2 bases between them. The CDR3 is 11 amino acids. Germline V gene sequence: CDR1 SNHLY, CDR2 FYNNEI.

V and J are TRBV9 and TRBJ2-1, with TRBD2 as a possible D gene (7 bases). The CDR3 is 14 residues long. Trimming shortened V by 5 bases and J by 4 bases, and 13 bases separated the two germline ends. Germline V gene data show CDR1 as SGDLS and CDR2 as YYNGEE. CDR3 sequence: CASSAGARYNEQFF. Written as DNA, the CDR3 is TGTGCCAGCAGTGCGGGGGCCCGATACAATGAGCAGTTCTTC. Full variable domain (missing parts from reference TRBV9 and TRBJ2-1): DSGVTQTPKHLITATGQRVTLRCSPRSGDLSVYWYQQSLDQGLQFLIQYYNGEERAKGNILERFSAQQFPDLHSELNLSSLELGDSALYFCASSAGARYNEQFFGPGTRLTVL.

The chain is built from TRBV19 and TRBJ2-3; D could derive from TRBD1 or TRBD2 (7 bases each). The germline CDR1 and CDR2 sequences are LNHDA and SQIVND (reference sequence). The ends were cut back, 0 bases at V and 6 bases at J, with 22 bases in the middle. The CDR3 is made up of 18 amino acids. CDR3 loop: CASSIDGSTSARGDTQYF. For the CDR3, the DNA is TGTGCCAGTAGTATAGATGGGTCCACTAGCGCCAGGGGGGATACGCAGTATTTT.

The chain couples TRBV19 to TRBJ2-7; 13 bases agree with TRBD2. Trimming took 2 bases from V and 3 from J; bases not matched to a gene: 10. The length of the CDR3 is 18 residues. Per the germline V gene, CDR1 is LNHDA and CDR2 is SQIVND (reference sequence). The CDR3 DNA sequence: TGTGCCAGTAGTATACTTACCACCGGGACTAGCGGGAACTACGAGCAGTACTTC. Protein: CASSILTTGTSGNYEQYF.

The rearrangement links TRBV5-1 to TRBJ2-1; 7 positions agree with TRBD2. The germline CDR1 and CDR2 sequences are SGHRS and YFSETQ. This CDR3 is 15 amino acids long. Trimming took 4 bases from V and 6 from J; bases not matched to a gene: 10. CDR3 sequence: CASSRGPTGGNEQFF. The CDR3 DNA sequence: TGCGCCAGCAGCAGGGGACCGACGGGGGGCAATGAGCAGTTCTTC.

The rearrangement links TRBV11-2 to TRBJ2-2, with 8 bases fitting TRBD2. The CDR3 length is 15 residues. Germline V gene lookup returns CDR1 SGHAT and CDR2 FQNNGV. Trimming removed 5 bases from V and 7 bases from J; junction bases left unmatched: 9. CDR3 region: CASSQTGTRSGELFF. The CDR3 DNA reads as TGTGCCAGCAGCCAGACCGGGACTAGGAGCGGGGAGCTGTTTTTT.

This clone showed up just once. The chain joins TRBV14 to TRBJ2-7, with 8 bases matching TRBD2. Germline-derived CDR1 and CDR2 are SGHDN and FVKESK. This CDR3 region has 16 residues. Germline trimming cut 1 base from V and 0 bases from J; bases unmatched to any gene: 5. The DNA for the CDR3 is TGTGCCAGCAGCCAAGCGGGGGGGCTGCCCTCCTACGAGCAGTACTTC. Translated, it gives CASSQAGGLPSYEQYF.

The chain combines TRBV11-2 with TRBJ2-7; the D is unclear. Trimming pared 3 bases from V and 2 bases from J, leaving 8 bases between. The CDR3 has 13 amino acids. CDR1 is SGHAT and CDR2 is FQNNGV in the germline V gene. The CDR3 spells CASSFAGTYEQYF. CDR3 DNA: TGTGCCAGCAGCTTCGCAGGAACCTACGAGCAGTACTTC.

The count of this clone is one. This chain connects TRBV11-2 to TRBJ1-6; 7 bases align to TRBD1. Per the germline V gene, CDR1 is SGHAT and CDR2 is FQNNGV. With V trimmed by 4 bases and J by 7 bases, 4 bases remained unmatched. The CDR3 runs to 14 residues. CDR3 in DNA: TGTGCCAGCAGCTCGAGACAGGGAAATTCACCCCTCCACTTT. This sequence encodes CASSSRQGNSPLHF.

The chain joins TRBV28 to TRBJ1-1; perhaps TRBD1 as D (5 bases). Germline assignment: CDR1 MDHEN and CDR2 SYDVKM. The CDR3 sequence is 14 residues long. The ends were cut back, 3 bases at V and 0 bases at J, with 8 bases in the middle. For the CDR3, the DNA is TGTGCCAGCAGTTTGGGACTGATGAACACTGAAGCTTTCTTT. Its protein product is CASSLGLMNTEAFF.

On this clone itself: One junction end disagrees with the germline gene, perhaps due to a read error. The V call is TRBV7-3, the J call TRBJ2-3, with 9 bases fitting TRBD2. CDR3 size: 14 residues. Germline V gene data show CDR1 as SGHTA and CDR2 as FQGTGA. CDR3 nucleotide sequence: TGTGCCAGCAGCTTAACGGGACTAGCAGATATGCAGTATTTT. This translates into CASSLTGLADMQYF.